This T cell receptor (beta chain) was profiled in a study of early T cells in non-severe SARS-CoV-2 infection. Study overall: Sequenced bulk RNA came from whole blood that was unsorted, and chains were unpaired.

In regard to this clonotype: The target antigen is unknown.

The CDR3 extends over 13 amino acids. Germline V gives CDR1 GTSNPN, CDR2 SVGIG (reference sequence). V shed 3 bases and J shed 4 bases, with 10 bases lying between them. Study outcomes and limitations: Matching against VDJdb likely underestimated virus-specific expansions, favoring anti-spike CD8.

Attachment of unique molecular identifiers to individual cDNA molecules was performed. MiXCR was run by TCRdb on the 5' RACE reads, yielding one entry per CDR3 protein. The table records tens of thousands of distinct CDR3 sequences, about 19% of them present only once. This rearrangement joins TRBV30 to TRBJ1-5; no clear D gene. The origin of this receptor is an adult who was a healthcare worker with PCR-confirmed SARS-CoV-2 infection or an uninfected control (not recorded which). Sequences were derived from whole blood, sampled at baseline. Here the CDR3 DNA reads TGTGCCTGGAGCCCGAGATCGAATCAGCCCCAGCATTTT. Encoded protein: CAWSPRSNQPQHF. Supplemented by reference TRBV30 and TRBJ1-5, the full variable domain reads SQTIHQWPATLVQPVGSPLSLECTVEGTSNPNLYWYRQAAGRGLQLLFYSVGIGQISSEVPQNLSASRPQDRQFILSSKKLLLSDSGFYLCAWSPRSNQPQHFGDGTRLSIL.